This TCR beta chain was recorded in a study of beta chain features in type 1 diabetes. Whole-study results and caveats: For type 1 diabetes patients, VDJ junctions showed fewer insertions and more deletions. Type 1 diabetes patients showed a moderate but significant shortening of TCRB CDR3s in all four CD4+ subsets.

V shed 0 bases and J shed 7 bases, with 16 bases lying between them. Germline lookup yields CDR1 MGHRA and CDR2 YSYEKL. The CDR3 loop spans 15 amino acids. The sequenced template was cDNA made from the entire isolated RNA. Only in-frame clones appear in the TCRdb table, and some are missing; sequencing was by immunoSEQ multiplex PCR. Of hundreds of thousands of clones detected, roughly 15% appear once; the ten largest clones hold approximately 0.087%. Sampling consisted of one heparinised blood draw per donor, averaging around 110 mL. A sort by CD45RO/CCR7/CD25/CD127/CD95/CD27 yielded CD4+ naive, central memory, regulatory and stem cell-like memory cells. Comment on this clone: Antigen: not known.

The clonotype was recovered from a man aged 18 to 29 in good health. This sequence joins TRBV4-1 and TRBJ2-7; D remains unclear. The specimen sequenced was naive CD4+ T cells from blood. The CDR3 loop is CASSQDRDHKVEQYF. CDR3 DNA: TGCGCCAGCAGCCAAGATCGCGACCACAAAGTGGAGCAGTACTTC.